This passage covers 25 T cell receptor beta chains from one sample sequenced in a study of T cells in Graves' hyperthyroidism and ophthalmopathy. TCR beta CDR3 region amplification was performed from RNA transcripts. HTBI primers were used for first-round RT-PCR of the TCR CDR3. In TCRdb, the multiplex PCR reads were re-called with MiXCR into one record per CDR3 protein. Of over 400,000 distinct CDR3 sequences in the sample, roughly 23% were seen once. What was sequenced was blood. All receptors derive from a woman in her seventies with Graves' ophthalmopathy.

This clonotype was counted ten times or more. The V call is TRBV7-2, the J call TRBJ2-1; D remains unclear. Germline values: CDR1 SGHTA, CDR2 FQGNSA. The CDR3 is 14 residues long. The V gene lost 1 base and the J gene lost 5 bases, with 9 bases spanning the gap. CDR3 nucleotides: TGTGCCAGCAGCTTAGAGGTGGCGAACAATGAGCAGTTCTTC. This gives the protein CASSLEVANNEQFF.

This clonotype occurred many times. The chain has TRBV24-1 and TRBJ2-1; the D is unclear. This CDR3 has 12 residues. Germline V gives CDR1 KGHDR, CDR2 SFDVKD. The V end lost 2 bases, the J end lost 10 bases, and 8 bases lay between the germline ends. The CDR3 DNA reads TGTGCCACCAGTGATTCTCCAGGCGAGCAGTTCTTC. Translating gives CATSDSPGEQFF.

The chain has TRBV7-9 and TRBJ1-1; D remains ambiguous. Per germline, CDR1 SEHNR and CDR2 FQNEAQ (reference sequence). The CDR3 runs to 15 residues. Between the trimmed V and J ends, which lost 5 bases and 4 bases, there was a span of 17 bases. The CDR3 nucleotides are TGTGCCAGCAGCCTTGACGGGGTTGCGGGCACTGAAGCTTTCTTT. Translation: CASSLDGVAGTEAFF.

In this sample, this clonotype turned up many times. The V gene is TRBV12-3 or TRBV12-4, the J gene TRBJ2-1; D could derive from TRBD1 or TRBD2 (5 bases each). The CDR3 covers 14 residues. Trimming stripped 1 base from V and 10 bases from J, with 14 bases between. As DNA, the CDR3 is TGTGCCAGCAGTTTAGGGGGGTTCAAGCTCGAGCAGTTCTTC. Translation gives CASSLGGFKLEQFF.

There are many counts of this clonotype. Written as DNA, the CDR3 is TGTGCCAGCAGCTTAGGTCTGGATCAGCCCCAGCATTTT. Translating it yields CASSLGLDQPQHF. The genes are TRBV11-2 and TRBJ1-5; D uncertain. V lost 1 base and J 5 bases, leaving 6 bases between the germline ends. CDR1 is SGHAT and CDR2 is FQNNGV in the germline V gene. The CDR3 is 13 residues long.

The V and J genes are TRBV24-1 and TRBJ2-5; 8 nucleotides match TRBD2. The CDR3 spans 13 residues. From germline, CDR1 is KGHDR and CDR2 SFDVKD. After removal of 4 bases from V and 5 bases from J, the junction contained 2 bases not matched to a gene. DNA of the CDR3: TGTGCCACCAGTGAAAGCGGGAGTGAGACCCAGTACTTC. This encodes CATSESGSETQYF.

This clonotype was detected only a few times. The chain combines TRBV7-3 with TRBJ2-3, with unresolved D. V lost 2 bases, J lost 2 bases, and 5 bases lay in between. This CDR3 is 13 amino acids long. Germline V gene data show CDR1 as SGHTA and CDR2 as FQGTGA. CDR3 protein: CASSLSFTDTQYF. The DNA of the CDR3 is TGTGCCAGCAGCTTATCCTTCACAGATACGCAGTATTTT.

Regarding this clonotype: This could be a read error, since a much larger clone is one nucleotide away. The conserved final phenylalanine or tryptophan is absent from the CDR3, which likely points to a read error. The V gene is TRBV11-2, the J gene TRBJ2-6; D is perhaps TRBD2 (8 bases). Between the trimmed V and J ends, which lost 2 bases and 4 bases, there was a span of 18 bases. Germline loops: CDR1 SGHAT, CDR2 FQNNGV. The CDR3 length is 18 residues. Written as DNA, the CDR3 is TGTGCCAGCAGCTTAAGACTAGCGACAGGGACCGGGGCCAACGTCCTGACTCTC. Amino acids: CASSLRLATGTGANVLTL.

In this sample, this clonotype turned up many times. The J gene is TRBJ2-7, the V gene TRBV11-2; no firm D call. There are 12 residues in the CDR3. V gave up 5 bases and J gave up 5 bases, with 10 bases separating them. Per germline, CDR1 SGHAT and CDR2 FQNNGV. CDR3 coding DNA: TGTGCCAGCAGCCCCCTAGGAAACGAGCAGTACTTC. Protein: CASSPLGNEQYF.

This chain links TRBV28 with TRBJ1-6; D gene uncertain. Germline CDR1 MDHEN, CDR2 SYDVKM. Trimming cost V 2 bases and J 14 bases, with 10 bases left between them. This CDR3 is 12 amino acids long. The CDR3 is CASSLMGRALHF. The CDR3 DNA follows: TGTGCCAGCAGTTTAATGGGGAGAGCCCTCCACTTT.

The CDR3: CASEAGGNYNEQFF. CDR3 in DNA: TGTGCCAGCGAAGCGGGAGGGAACTACAATGAGCAGTTCTTC. V is TRBV7-2 and J is TRBJ2-1, with 10 positions matching TRBD2. The CDR3 contains 14 residues. The ends lost 8 bases at V and 3 bases at J; junction bases unmatched: 4. Germline V gene sequence: CDR1 SGHTA, CDR2 FQGNSA.

This clonotype was detected a few times. The V and J genes are TRBV11-3 and TRBJ1-1, with D maybe TRBD1 (5 bases). V was clipped by 3 bases and J by 9 bases, with 14 bases between them. Germline lookup yields CDR1 SGHNT and CDR2 YENEEA. The CDR3 contains 13 residues. This CDR3 reads CASSFGGREKAFF. CDR3 DNA: TGTGCCAGCAGCTTTGGGGGACGGGAGAAAGCTTTCTTT.

The rearrangement joins TRBV9 to TRBJ2-1; tentative D call: TRBD2 (6 bases). The germline V and J ends were trimmed by 7 bases and 5 bases, with 13 bases remaining between them. This CDR3 has 13 amino acids. Germline V gene data show CDR1 as SGDLS and CDR2 as YYNGEE. This chain's CDR3 is CASGERVNNEQFF. The CDR3 coding sequence is TGTGCCAGCGGGGAGCGGGTGAACAATGAGCAGTTCTTC.

The chain has TRBV6-1 and TRBJ1-2; D gene unclear. This CDR3 has 15 residues. V dropped 7 bases and J dropped 6 bases, with 21 bases sitting between them. Germline CDR1 is MNHNS and CDR2 is SASEGT. CDR3 bases: TGTGCCAGCACTACAGACCCCAGGAACGGGCATGGCTACACCTTC. Encoded protein: CASTTDPRNGHGYTF.

This clonotype is a singleton in its sample. The V call is TRBV20-1, the J call TRBJ2-3; 13 nucleotides match TRBD2. CDR1 is DFQATT and CDR2 is SNEGSKA in the germline V gene (reference sequence). V was clipped by 6 bases and J by 3 bases; unmatched bases: 3. The CDR3 loop spans 14 amino acids. CDR3 in amino acids: CSALTSGGTDTQYF. In DNA, the CDR3 is TGCAGTGCCTTGACTAGCGGGGGGACAGATACGCAGTATTTT.

This clonotype was seen a few times. This chain joins TRBV7-2 and TRBJ1-2, with a possible D match to TRBD1 (5 bases). The germline V gene encodes CDR1 SGHTA and CDR2 FQGNSA. Trimming cost V 3 bases and J 8 bases, with 10 bases left between them. The CDR3 is 12 amino acids. The CDR3 bases are TGTGCCAGCAGCTTGGCAGGGAACGGCTACACCTTC. Protein: CASSLAGNGYTF.

This clonotype appeared many times. The chain carries TRBV3-1 and TRBJ2-1; 12 nucleotides align to TRBD2. The germline V gene encodes CDR1 LGHDT and CDR2 YNNKEL (reference sequence). J gave up 12 bases and V 4 bases, and 7 bases lay outside the gene matches. This CDR3 contains 14 residues. CDR3 amino acids: CASSLRLAGEVQFF. DNA of the CDR3: TGTGCCAGCAGCCTTAGACTAGCGGGAGAGGTGCAGTTCTTC.

This clonotype was picked up a small number of times. The chain couples TRBV5-1 to TRBJ2-3; D ambiguous. The V end lost 6 bases, the J end lost 6 bases, and 8 bases lay between the germline ends. CDR3 length: 11 residues. Per the germline V gene, CDR1 is SGHRS and CDR2 is YFSETQ. CDR3 sequence (DNA): TGCGCCAGCACCCGTCTCGATACGCAGTATTTT. It encodes CASTRLDTQYF.

This clonotype came up many times. The V call is TRBV2, the J call TRBJ2-3; D uncertain. From germline, CDR1 is SNHLY and CDR2 FYNNEI. V lost 3 bases to trimming and J lost 0 bases, with 10 bases between them. This CDR3 contains 15 residues. In DNA, the CDR3 is TGTGCCAGCAGTGAGGGGAAGTTTAGCACAGATACGCAGTATTTT. Encoded protein: CASSEGKFSTDTQYF.

V is TRBV6-1 and J is TRBJ1-2; possibly TRBD1 for D (6 bases). Germline V lookup: CDR1 MNHNS, CDR2 SASEGT. V lost 6 bases and J lost 0, with 14 bases in between. The CDR3 spans 15 residues. The DNA of the CDR3 is TGTGCCAGCAGGACAGACAGGTTCCCTAACTATGGCTACACCTTC. Its protein is CASRTDRFPNYGYTF.

This clonotype has more than one count but fewer than ten. V and J are TRBV4-1 and TRBJ1-2, with D possibly TRBD1 on 5 matching bases. Looked up from germline, CDR1 is MGHRA and CDR2 is YSYEKL. The CDR3 is made up of 17 amino acids. V was pared by 0 bases and J by 4 bases, with 18 bases between. The CDR3 is CASSQEPGGAGGYGYTF. CDR3 coding DNA: TGCGCCAGCAGCCAAGAGCCGGGGGGTGCAGGAGGCTATGGCTACACCTTC.

In its sample, this clonotype was seen a few times. The chain links TRBV20-1 to TRBJ2-7, with a tentative D call TRBD1 (6 bases). V was cut by 3 bases and J by 6 bases, with 12 bases left in between. CDR1 is DFQATT and CDR2 is SNEGSKA in the germline V gene (reference sequence). CDR3 size: 12 residues. CDR3 region: CSASTGQGEQYF. CDR3 bases: TGCAGTGCTAGTACAGGGCAGGGCGAGCAGTACTTC.

This clonotype appeared many times. The CDR3 coding sequence is TGTGCCAGCAGTCTACTCTCCGGGAGGGGTGTGGGTACGCAGTATTTT. Residues: CASSLLSGRGVGTQYF. The gene calls are TRBV12-3 or TRBV12-4 and TRBJ2-3, with 8 bases fitting TRBD2. CDR3 length: 16 amino acids. With 5 bases clipped from V and 8 bases from J, the junction kept 15 bases outside the gene matches.

This clonotype appeared a single time. A read error is possible here, since a much larger clone lies one base away. The chain has TRBV28 and TRBJ1-2, with 8 bases lining up with TRBD1. The germline V gene encodes CDR1 MDHEN and CDR2 SYDVKM. This CDR3 has 13 amino acids. The CDR3 loop reads CDSRKTGGYGYTF. CDR3 DNA: TGTGACAGCAGGAAAACAGGGGGCTATGGCTACACCTTC.

This clonotype has ten or more counts. The J gene is TRBJ2-5, the V gene TRBV28; 8 bases agree with TRBD2. Germline V gene lookup returns CDR1 MDHEN and CDR2 SYDVKM. With 6 bases clipped from V and 4 bases from J, the junction kept 16 bases outside the gene matches. This CDR3 spans 17 amino acids. CDR3 protein: CASSSRGFGRVGETQYF. The CDR3 region has the DNA TGTGCCAGCAGCTCTAGGGGCTTCGGGAGGGTTGGAGAGACCCAGTACTTC.